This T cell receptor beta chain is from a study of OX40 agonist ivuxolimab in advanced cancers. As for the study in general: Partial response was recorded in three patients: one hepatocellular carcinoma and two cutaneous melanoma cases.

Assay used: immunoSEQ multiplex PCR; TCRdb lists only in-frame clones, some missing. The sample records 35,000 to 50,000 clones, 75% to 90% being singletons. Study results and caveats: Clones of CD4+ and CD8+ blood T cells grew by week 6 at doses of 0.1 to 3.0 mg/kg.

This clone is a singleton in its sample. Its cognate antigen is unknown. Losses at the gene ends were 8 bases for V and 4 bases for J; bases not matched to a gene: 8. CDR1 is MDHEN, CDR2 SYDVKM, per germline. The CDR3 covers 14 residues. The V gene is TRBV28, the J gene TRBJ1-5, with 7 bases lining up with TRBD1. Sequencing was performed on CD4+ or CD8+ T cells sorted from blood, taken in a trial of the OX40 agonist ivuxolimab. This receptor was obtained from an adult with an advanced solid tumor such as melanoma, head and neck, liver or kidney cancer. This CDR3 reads CASRTGTANQPQHF. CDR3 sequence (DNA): TGTGCCAGCCGTACCGGGACAGCAAATCAGCCCCAGCATTTT.